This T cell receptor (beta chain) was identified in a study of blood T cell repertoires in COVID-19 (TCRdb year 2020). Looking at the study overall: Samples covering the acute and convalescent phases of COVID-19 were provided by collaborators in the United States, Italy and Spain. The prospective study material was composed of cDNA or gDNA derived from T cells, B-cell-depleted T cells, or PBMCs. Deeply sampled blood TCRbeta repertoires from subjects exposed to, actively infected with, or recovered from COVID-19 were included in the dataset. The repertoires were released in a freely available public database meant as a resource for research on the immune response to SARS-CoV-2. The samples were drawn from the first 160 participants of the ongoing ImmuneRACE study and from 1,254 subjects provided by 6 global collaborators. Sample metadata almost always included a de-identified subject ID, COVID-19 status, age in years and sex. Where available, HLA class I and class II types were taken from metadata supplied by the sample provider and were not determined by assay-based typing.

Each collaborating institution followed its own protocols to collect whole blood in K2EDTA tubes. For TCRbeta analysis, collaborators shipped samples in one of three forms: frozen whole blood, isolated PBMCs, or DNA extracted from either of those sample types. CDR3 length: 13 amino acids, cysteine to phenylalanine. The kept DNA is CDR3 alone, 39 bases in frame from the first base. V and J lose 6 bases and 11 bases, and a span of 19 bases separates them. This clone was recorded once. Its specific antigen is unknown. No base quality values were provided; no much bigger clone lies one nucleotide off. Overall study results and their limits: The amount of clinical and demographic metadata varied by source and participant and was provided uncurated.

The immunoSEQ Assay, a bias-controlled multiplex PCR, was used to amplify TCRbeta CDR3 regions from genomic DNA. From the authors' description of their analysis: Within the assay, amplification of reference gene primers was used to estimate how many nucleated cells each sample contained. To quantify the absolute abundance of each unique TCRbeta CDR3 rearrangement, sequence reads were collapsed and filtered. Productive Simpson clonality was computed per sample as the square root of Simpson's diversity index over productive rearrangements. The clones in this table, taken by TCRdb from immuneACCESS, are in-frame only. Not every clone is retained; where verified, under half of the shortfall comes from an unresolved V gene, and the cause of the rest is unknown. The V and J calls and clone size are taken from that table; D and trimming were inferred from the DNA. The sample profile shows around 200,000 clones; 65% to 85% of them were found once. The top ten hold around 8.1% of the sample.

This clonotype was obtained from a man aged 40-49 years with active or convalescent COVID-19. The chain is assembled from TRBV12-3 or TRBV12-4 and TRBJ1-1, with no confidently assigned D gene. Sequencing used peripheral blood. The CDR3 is CASSLQQKSVAFF. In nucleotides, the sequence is TGTGCCAGCAGCCTACAGCAGAAGTCGGTTGCTTTCTTT.